This T cell receptor (beta chain) was sequenced for a study of blood T cells in healthy people across ages. Notes on the study in general: Possibly confounding the expanded clonotype changes was the fact that donor CMV status was unknown. Diversity estimates drawn from one million T cells were deemed underestimates. A strong correlation between TCR beta diversity and naive T cell percentage was seen.

Trimming removed 3 bases from V and 3 bases from J, with 15 bases in between. The V gene's germline CDR1 is SGHVS and CDR2 FNYEAQ. The CDR3 is 16 residues long. Primed by a sample-barcoded 5' primer and a J-beta primer mix, a second PCR proceeded for 7 to 11 cycles. Each CDR3 protein gets one entry after TCRdb re-called the 5' RACE reads with MiXCR. The sample has over 1,500,000 distinct CDR3 sequences, about two fifths seen once. Remarks on this clonotype: Its specificity is not known.

The sequenced sample consisted of blood. This TCR was sampled from a human donor in good health. The chain couples TRBV7-6 to TRBJ2-1; D might be TRBD1 (5 bases). The chain's CDR3 is CASSFLVQANYNEQFF. The CDR3 region has the DNA TGTGCCAGCAGCTTTCTGGTACAGGCGAACTACAATGAGCAGTTCTTC.